The present T cell receptor (beta chain) was sequenced within a study of T cells after yellow fever vaccination. CDR1 is SNHLY and CDR2 is FYNNEI in the germline V gene. The ends lost 2 bases at V and 3 bases at J; junction bases unmatched: 15. The CDR3 runs to 18 residues. TCRdb analysed the 5' RACE reads with MiXCR anew, one entry per CDR3 protein. In the table there are nearly 300,000 distinct CDR3 sequences, approximately 8% of which are singletons. This chain joins TRBV2 and TRBJ2-7, with TRBD1 matching over 8 bases. Here the sequenced sample was CD4+ T cells sorted from PBMCs, taken 5 days after the yellow fever booster vaccination. This sequence originates from a man in his late teens or twenties who received the YFV17D yellow fever vaccine. CDR3 nucleotide sequence: TGTGCCAGCAGTGAACTCGGCAGGGGGCCCGGGGGCCACTACGAGCAGTACTTC. This translates into CASSELGRGPGGHYEQYF. Full variable domain (rest looked up from reference TRBV2 and TRBJ2-7): EPEVTQTPSHQVTQMGQEVILRCVPISNHLYFYWYRQILGQKVEFLVSFYNNEISEKSEIFDDQFSVERPDGSNFTLKIRSTKLEDSAMYFCASSELGRGPGGHYEQYFGPGTRLTVT.